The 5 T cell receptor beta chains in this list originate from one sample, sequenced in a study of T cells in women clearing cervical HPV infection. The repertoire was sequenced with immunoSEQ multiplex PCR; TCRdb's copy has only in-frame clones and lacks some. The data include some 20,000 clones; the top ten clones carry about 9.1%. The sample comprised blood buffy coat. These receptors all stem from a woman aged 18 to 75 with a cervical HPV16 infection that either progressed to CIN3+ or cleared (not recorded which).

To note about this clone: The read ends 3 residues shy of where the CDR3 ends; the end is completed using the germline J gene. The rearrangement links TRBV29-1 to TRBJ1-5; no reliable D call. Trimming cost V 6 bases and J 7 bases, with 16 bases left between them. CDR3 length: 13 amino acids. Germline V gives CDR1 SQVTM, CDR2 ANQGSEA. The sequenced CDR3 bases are TGCAGCGTGTCCCGCGGGGAGGGCCAGCCC. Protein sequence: CSVSRGEGQP. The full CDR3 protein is CSVSRGEGQPQHF.

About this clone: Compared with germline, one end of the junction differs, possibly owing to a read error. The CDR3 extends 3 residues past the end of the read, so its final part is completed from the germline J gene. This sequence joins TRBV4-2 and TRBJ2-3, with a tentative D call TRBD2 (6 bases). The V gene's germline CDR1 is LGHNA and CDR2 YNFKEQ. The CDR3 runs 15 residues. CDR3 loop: CASSQEGTDGVTQYF. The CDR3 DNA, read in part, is TGCGCCAGCAGCCAAGAAGGGACTGACGGAGTTACG.

The part of the CDR3 DNA that was read is TGTGCCAGCAGCCGTGACAGGAACACTGAA. Translation gives CASSRDRNTE. From start to end, the CDR3 is CASSRDRNTEAFF. The genes are TRBV7-8 and TRBJ1-1; D possibly corresponds to TRBD1 (5 bases). The CDR3 end is not reached by the read, which stops 3 residues before it; the germline J gene fills it in. Trimming removed 5 bases at V and 1 base at J, with 8 bases between. The germline V gene encodes CDR1 SGHVS and CDR2 FQNEAQ. This CDR3 contains 13 residues.

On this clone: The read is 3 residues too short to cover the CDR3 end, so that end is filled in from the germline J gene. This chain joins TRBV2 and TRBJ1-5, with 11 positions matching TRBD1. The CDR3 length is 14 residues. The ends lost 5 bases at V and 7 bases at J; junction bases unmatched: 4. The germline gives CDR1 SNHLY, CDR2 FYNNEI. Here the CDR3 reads CASSTGTGGQPQHF. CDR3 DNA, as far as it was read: TGTGCCAGCAGTACGGGGACAGGGGGGCAGCCC.

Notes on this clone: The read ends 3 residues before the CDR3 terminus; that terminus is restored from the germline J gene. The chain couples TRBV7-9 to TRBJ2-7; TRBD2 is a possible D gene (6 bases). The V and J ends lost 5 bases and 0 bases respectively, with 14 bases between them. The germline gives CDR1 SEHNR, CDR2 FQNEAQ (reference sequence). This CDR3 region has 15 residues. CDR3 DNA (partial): TGTGCCAGCAGCAGCCTCCCCGGGGGCTCCTACGAG. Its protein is CASSSLPGGSYE. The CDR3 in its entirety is CASSSLPGGSYEQYF.